The T cell receptor (beta chain) under discussion was sequenced for a study of blood T cell repertoires in COVID-19. Study information: COVID-19 samples from acute and convalescent phases originated in the United States, Italy and Spain. From T cells, B-cell-depleted T cells, or PBMCs came the material, which was cDNA or gDNA.

Only one count was recorded for this clone. In the original processing: Counts of nucleated cells, estimated from reference gene primer amplification, were obtained. Data came from immunoSEQ multiplex PCR; TCRdb stores just in-frame clones and leaves some out. V and J calls and clone size are those listed in that table; D and trimming were worked out from the DNA. The table shows around 200,000 clones, with more than 85% occurring only once. This CDR3 comprises 15 residues. Per the germline V gene, CDR1 is KGHSH and CDR2 is LQKENI. With 3 bases removed from V and 2 bases from J, the gap between germline ends came to 13 bases.

The chain couples TRBV18 to TRBJ1-1; no definite D call. This TCR was sampled from a man aged 40-50 years with active or convalescent COVID-19. Sequencing was performed on peripheral blood. The CDR3, as DNA: TGTGCCAGCTCACCCCCGGGGTCGGTTAACACTGAAGCTTTCTTT. This translates into CASSPPGSVNTEAFF.